The 8 T cell receptor beta chains below come from one sample, sequenced in a study of identical twins. Each CDR3 protein gets one entry after TCRdb re-called the 5' RACE reads with MiXCR. The sample includes about 890,000 distinct CDR3 sequences, about 12% of them seen just once. These records were also assigned to another study, of yellow fever vaccine responses in identical twins.

Sequencing was performed on PBMCs. Source of these receptors: a woman under 30 in good health.

In its sample, this clonotype was seen a few times. The J gene is TRBJ1-6, the V gene TRBV6-1; D remains ambiguous. CDR1 is MNHNS and CDR2 is SASEGT in the germline V gene. The CDR3 consists of 13 residues. The V end lost 7 bases, the J end lost 6 bases, and 10 bases lay between the germline ends. The CDR3 coding sequence is TGTGCCAGCATGTCGGCGACTAATTCACCCCTCCACTTT. As protein: CASMSATNSPLHF.

This clonotype was picked up a small number of times. J is TRBJ2-2 and V is TRBV7-6; TRBD2 matches 11 bases. Germline V gene lookup returns CDR1 SGHVS and CDR2 FNYEAQ. V lost 1 base and J lost 5; bases outside the gene matches: 3. This CDR3 has 16 amino acids. CDR3 sequence reads: CASSLETSGRTGELFF. CDR3 DNA: TGTGCCAGCAGCTTAGAAACTAGCGGGAGAACCGGGGAGCTGTTTTTT. Full variable domain (remainder filled in from reference TRBV7-6 and TRBJ2-2): GAGVSQSPRYKVTKRGQDVALRCDPISGHVSLYWYRQALGQGPEFLTYFNYEAQQDKSGLPNDRFSAERPEGSISTLTIQRTEQRDSAMYRCASSLETSGRTGELFFGEGSRLTVL.

V is TRBV5-1 and J is TRBJ2-2; D unclear. The length of the CDR3 is 17 residues. The V and J ends lost 2 bases and 1 base respectively, with 15 bases between them. The germline V gene has CDR1 SGHRS and CDR2 YFSETQ. CDR3 in amino acids: CASSFGVVTKNTGELFF. The CDR3 DNA is TGCGCCAGCAGCTTTGGGGTAGTCACAAAGAACACCGGGGAGCTGTTTTTT.

The rearrangement joins TRBV9 to TRBJ2-7; 7 bases map to TRBD2. This CDR3 is built from 15 residues. With V trimmed by 7 bases and J by 4 bases, 14 bases remained unmatched. Germline V gives CDR1 SGDLS, CDR2 YYNGEE. CDR3 region: CASGLRAGVNYEQYF. The DNA for the CDR3 is TGTGCCAGCGGTCTGAGGGCGGGAGTAAATTACGAGCAGTACTTC.

This clonotype was detected ten times or more. The chain employs TRBV10-3 and TRBJ2-1; D call uncertain. The CDR3 is 13 amino acids. Trimming removed 9 bases at V and 7 bases at J, with 16 bases between. Per the germline V gene, CDR1 is ENHRY and CDR2 is SYGVKD. The DNA for the CDR3 is TGTGCCATATCCGGGCCTAGTAAGAATGAGCAGTTCTTC. Protein sequence: CAISGPSKNEQFF.

This chain connects TRBV24-1 to TRBJ2-3; no reliable D call. CDR1 and CDR2 (germline): KGHDR, SFDVKD. The CDR3 runs 14 residues. The V gene lost 6 bases and the J gene lost 6 bases, with 15 bases spanning the gap. For the CDR3, the DNA is TGTGCCACCAGTTCTAGTGGGAAAGGCGATACGCAGTATTTT. This translates into CATSSSGKGDTQYF.

This clonotype turned up a few times. V usage is TRBV6-1 and J usage is TRBJ1-1; D might be TRBD1 (5 bases). Germline V lookup: CDR1 MNHNS, CDR2 SASEGT. Trimming removed 4 bases from V and 1 base from J, with 7 bases in between. The CDR3 length is 13 residues. The CDR3 protein is CASSVQANTEAFF. Written as DNA, the CDR3 is TGTGCCAGCAGTGTACAGGCGAACACTGAAGCTTTCTTT.

This chain connects TRBV11-1 to TRBJ2-4; weak D call: TRBD1 (6 bases). Trimming took 4 bases from V and 0 from J, leaving 19 bases between them. This CDR3 has 18 residues. CDR1 is SGHAT and CDR2 is FQDESV in the germline V gene (reference sequence). CDR3 DNA: TGTGCCAGCAGCTCCGCCGTAGGGGGAAGACTAGCCAAAAACATTCAGTACTTC. Translated: CASSSAVGGRLAKNIQYF.